The 13 T cell receptor beta chains given below trace back to one sample, sequenced in a study of control samples from healthy donors and cancer patients. Measured with immunoSEQ multiplex PCR; TCRdb has only the in-frame clones, and not every one. The table records roughly 59,000 clones, roughly 90% of them present only once. Sequenced material: PBMCs. The receptor set was obtained from a man aged 35 to 55 with colorectal cancer.

The gene calls are TRBV29-1 and TRBJ1-2; TRBD1 might be the D (6 bases). Trimming cost V 7 bases and J 7 bases, with 19 bases left between them. This CDR3 has 13 amino acids. CDR1 is SQVTM and CDR2 is ANQGSEA in the germline V gene. In DNA form, the CDR3 reads TGCAGCGCCGCTTGGGGGCAGGGGTTTGGCTACACCTTC. Translation gives CSAAWGQGFGYTF.

In its sample, this clone was seen once. The V gene is TRBV13, the J gene TRBJ1-3, with a tentative D call TRBD1 (6 bases). CDR3 length equals 17 residues. The germline V gene has CDR1 PRHDT and CDR2 FYEKMQ (reference sequence). V lost 4 bases and J 1 base, leaving 17 bases between the germline ends. The CDR3 coding sequence is TGTGCCAGCAGCTCAAAAACCTACAGGGTATCTGGAAACACCATATATTTT. Translation gives CASSSKTYRVSGNTIYF. Together with reference TRBV13 and TRBJ1-3, the CDR3 gives the full variable domain: AAGVIQSPRHLIKEKRETATLKCYPIPRHDTVYWYQQGPGQDPQFLISFYEKMQSDKGSIPDRFSAQQFSDYHSELNMSSLELGDSALYFCASSSKTYRVSGNTIYFGEGSWLTVV.

This rearrangement joins TRBV7-2 to TRBJ1-4, with D perhaps matching TRBD1 (5 bases). The V and J ends lost 5 bases and 7 bases respectively, with 14 bases between them. The CDR3 sequence is 14 residues long. CDR1 is SGHTA, CDR2 FQGNSA, per germline. CDR3 protein: CASSPGQRREKLFF. CDR3 coding DNA: TGTGCCAGCAGCCCAGGGCAGCGACGTGAAAAACTGTTTTTT.

CDR3 sequence (DNA): TGTGCCAGCAGTTACTATAGCGGCCCCGGCACAGATACGCAGTATTTT. Its translation: CASSYYSGPGTDTQYF. The V gene is TRBV6-5, the J gene TRBJ2-3; a weak D match, TRBD2 (6 bases). Per the germline V gene, CDR1 is MNHEY and CDR2 is SVGAGI. The CDR3 consists of 16 residues. Trimming took 1 base from V and 1 from J, leaving 12 bases between them.

Concerning this clone itself: This sample includes further DNA sequences coding for the same CDR3. V is TRBV19 and J is TRBJ1-1; tentative D call: TRBD1 (5 bases). The V gene's germline CDR1 is LNHDA and CDR2 SQIVND (reference sequence). This CDR3 is 14 amino acids long. Trimming removed 5 bases from V and 0 bases from J, with 10 bases in between. The CDR3 region has the DNA TGTGCCAGTAGTTCGACAGTAATGAACACTGAAGCTTTCTTT. Protein product: CASSSTVMNTEAFF. The entire variable domain, with the rest obtained from reference TRBV19 and TRBJ1-1, is as follows: DGGITQSPKYLFRKEGQNVTLSCEQNLNHDAMYWYRQDPGQGLRLIYYSQIVNDFQKGDIAEGYSVSREKKESFPLTVTSAQKNPTAFYLCASSSTVMNTEAFFGQGTRLTVV.

This chain uses TRBV19 with TRBJ2-7; no clear D. CDR3 length equals 15 residues. V was cut by 1 base and J by 3 bases, with 13 bases left in between. Germline CDR1 LNHDA, CDR2 SQIVND (reference sequence). The CDR3 is CASSIALGVDYEQYF. The CDR3, as DNA: TGTGCCAGTAGTATAGCCCTAGGCGTCGACTACGAGCAGTACTTC.

V is TRBV12-3 or TRBV12-4 and J is TRBJ1-2, with D maybe TRBD1 (6 bases). V lost 3 bases, J lost 7 bases, and 12 bases lay in between. The CDR3 covers 13 residues. The CDR3 reads CASSFRGQGGYTF. The CDR3 DNA reads TGTGCCAGCAGTTTCAGGGGCCAAGGTGGCTACACCTTC.

The V gene is TRBV4-1, the J gene TRBJ1-1; D is uncertain. V was shortened by 4 bases and J by 2 bases, with 11 bases between the two germline ends. CDR3 length: 14 amino acids. Germline CDR1 is MGHRA and CDR2 is YSYEKL. CDR3 nucleotide sequence: TGCGCCAGCAGCCCGCCGCGCGGAAACACTGAAGCTTTCTTT. Its protein product is CASSPPRGNTEAFF.

This chain connects TRBV6-4 to TRBJ1-6; D is perhaps TRBD1 (5 bases). Germline V gene lookup returns CDR1 MRHNA and CDR2 SNTAGT. The CDR3 is 13 amino acids. Trimming took 6 bases from V and 9 from J, leaving 12 bases between them. Here the CDR3 reads CASSGQPGSPLHF. The CDR3 region has the DNA TGTGCCAGCAGCGGACAACCGGGTTCACCCCTCCACTTT.

The chain recombines TRBV19 with TRBJ2-5; the D gene is possibly TRBD1 (5 bases). Germline CDR1 reads LNHDA; CDR2 reads SQIVND (reference sequence). Trimming took off 2 bases at V and 4 bases at J, with 8 bases between the two ends. This CDR3 spans 13 amino acids. The CDR3 DNA is TGTGCCAGTAGTATAAAGGGGCGAGAGACCCAGTACTTC. Its translation is CASSIKGRETQYF.

The chain joins TRBV6-5 to TRBJ2-7; D possibly corresponds to TRBD2 (5 bases). The germline gives CDR1 MNHEY, CDR2 SVGAGI. This CDR3 is 12 amino acids long. V lost 6 bases to trimming and J lost 5 bases, with 11 bases between them. CDR3 bases: TGTGCCAGCAGAGGTCTAGCACACGAGCAGTACTTC. Amino acids: CASRGLAHEQYF.

This chain links TRBV6-5 with TRBJ1-1; D is perhaps TRBD1 (6 bases). Germline lookup yields CDR1 MNHEY and CDR2 SVGAGI. CDR3 size: 15 residues. V lost 0 bases to trimming and J lost 4 bases, with 12 bases between them. CDR3 residues: CASSYSNRQVTEAFF. CDR3 sequence (DNA): TGTGCCAGCAGTTACTCGAATCGACAGGTCACTGAAGCTTTCTTT.

The chain is built from TRBV24-1 and TRBJ2-2; 12 nucleotides agree with TRBD1. After removal of 9 bases from V and 6 bases from J, the junction contained 4 bases not matched to a gene. CDR1 and CDR2 from the germline V gene are KGHDR and SFDVKD. This CDR3 has 14 amino acids. CDR3 residues: CATWGQGAPGELFF. The CDR3 DNA follows: TGTGCCACCTGGGGACAGGGGGCCCCCGGGGAGCTGTTTTTT.